This TCR beta chain was sequenced during a study of blood T cell repertoires in COVID-19. About the study: The origin of the acute and convalescent COVID-19 samples was the United States, Italy and Spain.

Profiled with immunoSEQ multiplex PCR; TCRdb holds only in-frame clones, not every one. Of about 150,000 clones listed, about four fifths are singletons. CDR3 length: 16 residues. J lost 7 bases, V lost 1 base, and 9 bases had no gene match. Germline CDR1 and CDR2: SGHKS and YYEKEE (reference sequence). The rearrangement links TRBV5-5 to TRBJ2-7; 12 positions match TRBD1. Material for sequencing was peripheral blood. The receptor's source is a woman of 80 years or more with acute or convalescent COVID-19. The CDR3 loop is CASSLYTGTGGREQYF. For the CDR3, the DNA is TGTGCCAGCAGCTTGTACACCGGGACAGGGGGCAGAGAGCAGTACTTC.